Below, one T cell receptor beta chain is given with its context. These data originate in a study of blood T cell repertoires in COVID-19. About the research overall: Material from acute and convalescent COVID-19 was sourced from the United States, Italy and Spain. PBMCs, B-cell-depleted T cells, or T cells provided the cDNA or gDNA that made up the material.

Under the authors' procedure: Nucleated cell counts were estimated from reference gene primer amplification. Sequencing was performed with immunoSEQ multiplex PCR; in TCRdb, only in-frame clones are kept and a portion is missing. Clonal size and the V and J genes are those of that table, whereas D and trimming came from the DNA. The sample lists about 50,000 clones, 65% to 90% seen once, with approximately 7.1% in the top ten. The CDR3 covers 15 residues. Germline V CDR1 and CDR2: KGHDR, SFDVKD. Trimming stripped 4 bases from V and 1 base from J, with 12 bases between. The clonotype was recovered from a human donor in a cohort sampled during active COVID-19. Material: peripheral blood. The genes are TRBV24-1 and TRBJ2-5; the D gene is possibly TRBD1 (6 bases). CDR3 amino acids: CATSDSTGFQETQYF. In DNA form, the CDR3 reads TGTGCCACCAGTGACTCAACAGGGTTCCAAGAGACCCAGTACTTC.